This section outlines one TCR beta chain sequence together with its context. The CDR3 runs 14 residues. CDR1 and CDR2 from the germline V gene are SGHRS and YFSETQ. The V end lost 0 bases, the J end lost 8 bases, and 14 bases lay between the germline ends. Clones were read by immunoSEQ multiplex PCR, and TCRdb kept only the in-frame ones, dropping some. The sample contains about 80,000 clones, roughly 82% of which appear only once. This record comes from a study of T cell clones after liver transplantation. This chain connects TRBV5-1 to TRBJ1-2; possible D gene TRBD1, 6 bases. This sample comprised CD4+ T cells from blood, obtained 45 to 47 months after liver transplant. The sequence was collected from a human patient who received a liver transplant. Some T cells may be provided by the graft donor. This CDR3 reads CASSLGHREGGYTF. In DNA, the CDR3 is TGCGCCAGCAGCTTGGGTCACAGGGAAGGCGGCTACACCTTC.